The present T cell receptor beta chain was sequenced within a study of blood T cell repertoires in COVID-19. Profiling relied on immunoSEQ multiplex PCR, and the TCRdb table lists in-frame clones only, not all of them. This table has about 59,000 clones, more than 60% appearing once. The material sequenced was peripheral blood. The receptor comes from a woman aged 50 to 65 with active or convalescent COVID-19.

The CDR3 DNA reads TGTGCCAGCAGCGTAGAAGGGGAGGCATGGGACACCATATATTTT. Its protein is CASSVEGEAWDTIYF. The genes are TRBV9 and TRBJ1-3, with a possible D match to TRBD1 (5 bases). Germline V gives CDR1 SGDLS, CDR2 YYNGEE. V shed 0 bases and J shed 8 bases, with 15 bases lying between them. This CDR3 has 15 amino acids.